Included here is one TCR beta chain sequence, with context. The antigen remains unidentified. The ends were cut back, 3 bases at V and 0 bases at J, with 6 bases in the middle. The CDR3 contains 14 residues. Unique molecular identifiers (one per individual cDNA molecule) were attached. In TCRdb, the 5' RACE reads were re-called with MiXCR into one record per CDR3 protein. The sample lists tens of thousands of distinct CDR3 sequences; roughly 5% were seen once. The sample is drawn from a study of early T cells in non-severe SARS-CoV-2 infection. Study-level findings and limits: Private and CD4 specificities were missed by VDJdb matching, skewed to anti-spike CD8.

This receptor was obtained from an adult who was a healthcare worker with PCR-confirmed SARS-CoV-2 infection or an uninfected control (not recorded which). Sequenced material: whole blood. The chain combines TRBV12-3 or TRBV12-4 with TRBJ2-4; D ambiguous. The CDR3 bases are TGTGCCAGCAGTTTCGGCGTAGCCAAAAACATTCAGTACTTC. Translation gives CASSFGVAKNIQYF.